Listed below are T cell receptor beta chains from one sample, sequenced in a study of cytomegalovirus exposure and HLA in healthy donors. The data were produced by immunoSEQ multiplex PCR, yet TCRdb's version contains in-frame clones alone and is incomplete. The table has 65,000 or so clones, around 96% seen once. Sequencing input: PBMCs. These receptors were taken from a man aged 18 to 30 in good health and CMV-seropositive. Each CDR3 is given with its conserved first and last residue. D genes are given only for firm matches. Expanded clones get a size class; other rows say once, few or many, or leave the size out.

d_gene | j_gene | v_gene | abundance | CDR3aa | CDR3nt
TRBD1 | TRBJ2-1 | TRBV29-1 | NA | CSVEGTGTGGVYNEQFF | TGCAGCGTTGAAGGTACCGGGACAGGGGGCGTCTACAATGAGCAGTTCTTC
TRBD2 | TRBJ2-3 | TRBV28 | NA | CASSETQSGSWGTTQYF | TGTGCCAGCAGTGAAACCCAAAGCGGGAGTTGGGGGACTACGCAGTATTTT
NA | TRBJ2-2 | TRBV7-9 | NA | CASSLGPGELFF | TGTGCCAGCAGCTTAGGGCCCGGGGAGCTGTTTTTT
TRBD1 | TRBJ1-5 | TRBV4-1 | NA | CASSPTTGSNQPQHF | TGCGCCAGCAGCCCAACGACAGGGAGCAATCAGCCCCAGCATTTT
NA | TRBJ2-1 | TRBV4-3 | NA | CASSQDLSQYNEQFF | TGCGCCAGCAGCCAAGATCTCAGTCAGTACAATGAGCAGTTCTTC
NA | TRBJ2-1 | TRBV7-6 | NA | CASSPAYSQEQFF | TGTGCCAGCAGCCCCGCGTACAGTCAGGAGCAGTTCTTC
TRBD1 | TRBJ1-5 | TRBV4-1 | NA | CASSPRDSVQPQHF | TGCGCCAGCAGCCCCCGGGACAGCGTTCAGCCCCAGCATTTT
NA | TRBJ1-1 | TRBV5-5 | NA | CASSRDEGRTEAFF | TGTGCCAGCAGCCGGGATGAGGGTCGCACTGAAGCTTTCTTT
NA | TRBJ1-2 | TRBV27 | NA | CASSFGSTNYGYTF | TGTGCCAGCAGTTTTGGTTCTACTAACTATGGCTACACCTTC
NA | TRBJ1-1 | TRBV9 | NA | CASSAGGTEAFF | TGTGCCAGCAGCGCGGGGGGCACTGAAGCTTTCTTT
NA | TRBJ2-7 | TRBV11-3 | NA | CASSLGHAGPYEQYF | TGTGCCAGCAGCTTGGGACACGCCGGCCCCTACGAGCAGTACTTC
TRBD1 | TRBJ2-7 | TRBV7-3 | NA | CASSPGTGGPYEQYF | TGTGCCAGCAGCCCCGGGACAGGGGGCCCCTACGAGCAGTACTTC
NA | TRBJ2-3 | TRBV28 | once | CASSLVGGVFNTDTQYF | TGTGCCAGCAGTTTGGTAGGGGGTGTCTTCAACACAGATACGCAGTATTTT
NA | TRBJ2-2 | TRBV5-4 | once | CASSRGLAGELFF | TGTGCCAGCAGCCGCGGACTCGCCGGGGAGCTGTTTTTT
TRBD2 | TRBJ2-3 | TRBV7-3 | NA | CASSPWSGTSGGTDTQYF | TGTGCCAGCAGCCCCTGGTCGGGGACTAGCGGGGGGACAGATACGCAGTATTTT
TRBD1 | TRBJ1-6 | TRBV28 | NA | CASSFGSGTAYNSPLHF | TGTGCCAGCAGTTTCGGTTCCGGGACAGCATATAATTCACCCCTCCACTTT
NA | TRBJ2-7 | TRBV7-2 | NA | CASSSSVGSYEQYF | TGTGCCAGCAGCTCCAGCGTGGGCTCCTACGAGCAGTACTTC
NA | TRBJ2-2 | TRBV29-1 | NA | CSVRFENTGELFF | TGCAGCGTTCGGTTCGAGAACACCGGGGAGCTGTTTTTT
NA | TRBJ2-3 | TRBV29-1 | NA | CSVDLALSTDTQYF | TGCAGCGTTGACTTGGCCCTCAGCACAGATACGCAGTATTTT
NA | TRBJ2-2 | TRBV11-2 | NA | CASSSRPNANTGELFF | TGTGCCAGCAGCTCTAGACCAAATGCGAACACCGGGGAGCTGTTTTTT
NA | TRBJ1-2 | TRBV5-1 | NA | CASSLAGGIIDGMTTYGYTF | TGCGCCAGCAGCTTGGCGGGAGGAATCATTGACGGAATGACAACCTATGGCTACACCTTC
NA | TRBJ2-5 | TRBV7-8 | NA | CASSLRGGPETQYF | TGTGCCAGCAGCTTGCGGGGAGGTCCAGAGACCCAGTACTTC
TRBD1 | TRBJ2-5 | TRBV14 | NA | CASSHDRALHPAETQYF | TGTGCCAGCAGCCACGACAGGGCCCTCCACCCCGCGGAGACCCAGTACTTC
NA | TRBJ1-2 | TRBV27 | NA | CASSPRGGPDGYTF | TGTGCCAGCAGTCCAAGAGGGGGACCGGATGGCTACACCTTC
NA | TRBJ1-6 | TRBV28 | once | CASSRITYSSYNSPLHF | TGTGCCAGCAGTCGGATAACCTACAGCTCCTATAATTCACCCCTCCACTTT
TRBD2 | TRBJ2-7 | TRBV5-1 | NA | CASSLFLAGVYEQYF | TGCGCCAGCAGCTTGTTTTTAGCGGGAGTCTACGAGCAGTACTTC
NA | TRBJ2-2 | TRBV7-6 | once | CASSLRPRWTTGELFF | TGTGCCAGCAGCTTACGACCTCGGTGGACTACCGGGGAGCTGTTTTTT
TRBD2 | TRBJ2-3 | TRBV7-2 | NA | CASSLTSGGVADTQYF | TGTGCCAGCAGCTTGACTAGCGGGGGGGTTGCAGATACGCAGTATTTT
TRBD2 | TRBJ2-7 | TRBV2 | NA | CASGIAGGPYEQYF | TGTGCCAGTGGAATAGCGGGAGGGCCCTACGAGCAGTACTTC
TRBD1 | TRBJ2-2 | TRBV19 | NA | CASSPGGHTGELFF | TGTGCCAGTAGTCCAGGGGGCCACACCGGGGAGCTGTTTTTT
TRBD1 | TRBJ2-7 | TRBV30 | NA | CAWRAPGQGDEQYF | TGTGCCTGGAGGGCCCCGGGACAGGGAGACGAGCAGTACTTC
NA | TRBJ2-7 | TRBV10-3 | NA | CAISEENLTYEQYF | TGTGCCATCAGTGAGGAGAATTTGACCTACGAGCAGTACTTC
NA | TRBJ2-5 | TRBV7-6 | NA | CASSLGIRGETQYF | TGTGCCAGCAGCTTGGGTATTAGGGGGGAGACCCAGTACTTC
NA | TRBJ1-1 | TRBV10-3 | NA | CAIARDSLSTEAFF | TGTGCCATCGCGCGGGATTCTCTAAGCACTGAAGCTTTCTTT
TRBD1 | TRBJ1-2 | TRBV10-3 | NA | CATWDSLGGYTF | TGTGCCACCTGGGACAGCCTTGGCGGCTACACCTTC
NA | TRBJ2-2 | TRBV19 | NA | CASSIDPSGELFF | TGTGCCAGTAGTATAGATCCATCCGGGGAGCTGTTTTTT
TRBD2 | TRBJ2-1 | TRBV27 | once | CASSLELAGYNEQFF | TGTGCCAGCAGTTTAGAGCTAGCGGGGTACAATGAGCAGTTCTTC
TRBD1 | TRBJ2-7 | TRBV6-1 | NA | CASSEGGTGSYEQYF | TGTGCCAGCAGTGAAGGAGGGACAGGGTCCTACGAGCAGTACTTC
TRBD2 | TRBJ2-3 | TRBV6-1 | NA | CASSDPSGGRTDTQYF | TGTGCCAGCAGTGATCCTAGCGGGGGGAGAACAGATACGCAGTATTTT
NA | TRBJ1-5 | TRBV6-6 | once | CASSSPRGSQPQHF | TGTGCCAGCAGTTCCCCGAGGGGGAGTCAGCCCCAGCATTTT
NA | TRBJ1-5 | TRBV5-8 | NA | CASSLGLGDQPQHF | TGTGCCAGCAGCTTGGGACTGGGAGATCAGCCCCAGCATTTT
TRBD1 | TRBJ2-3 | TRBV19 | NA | CASSSPPGQGQDTQYF | TGTGCCAGTAGCTCCCCACCGGGACAGGGACAAGATACGCAGTATTTT
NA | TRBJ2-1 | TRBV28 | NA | CASSLGSVRNEQFF | TGTGCCAGCAGTTTGGGGAGTGTTAGGAATGAGCAGTTCTTC
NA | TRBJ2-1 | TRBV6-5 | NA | CASSYRSSYNEQFF | TGTGCCAGCAGTTATCGGAGCTCCTACAATGAGCAGTTCTTC
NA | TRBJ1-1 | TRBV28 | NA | CASSLPAENTEAFF | TGTGCCAGCAGTTTGCCCGCAGAGAACACTGAAGCTTTCTTT
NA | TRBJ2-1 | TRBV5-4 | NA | CASSLYPIPGSYNEQFF | TGTGCCAGCAGCTTGTATCCCATCCCCGGCTCCTACAATGAGCAGTTCTTC